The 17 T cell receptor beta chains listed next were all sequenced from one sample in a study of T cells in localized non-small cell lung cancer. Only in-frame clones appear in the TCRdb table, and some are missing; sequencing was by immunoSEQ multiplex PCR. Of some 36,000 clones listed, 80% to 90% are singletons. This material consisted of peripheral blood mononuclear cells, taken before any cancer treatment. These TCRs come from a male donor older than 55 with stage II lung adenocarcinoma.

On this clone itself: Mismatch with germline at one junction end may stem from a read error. CDR3 in DNA: TGTGCCACAGGAGGGTCTGGAACCACCATATATTTT. Encoded protein: CATGGSGTTIYF. The chain employs TRBV2 and TRBJ1-3; D not resolved. The germline V gene encodes CDR1 SNHLY and CDR2 FYNNEI. The CDR3 length is 12 residues.

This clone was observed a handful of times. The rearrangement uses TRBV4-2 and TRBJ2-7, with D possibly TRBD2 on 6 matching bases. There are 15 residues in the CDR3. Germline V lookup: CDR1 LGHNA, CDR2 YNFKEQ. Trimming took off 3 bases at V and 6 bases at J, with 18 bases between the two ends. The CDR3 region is CASSQATLDYVEQYF. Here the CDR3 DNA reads TGTGCCAGCAGCCAGGCTACCCTGGACTACGTCGAGCAGTACTTC.

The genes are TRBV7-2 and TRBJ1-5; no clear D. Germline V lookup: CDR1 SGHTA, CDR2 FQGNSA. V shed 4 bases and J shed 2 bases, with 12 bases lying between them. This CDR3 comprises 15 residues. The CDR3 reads CASSSSSRGNQPQHF. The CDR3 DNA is TGTGCCAGCAGCTCGTCGTCCCGGGGCAATCAGCCCCAGCATTTT.

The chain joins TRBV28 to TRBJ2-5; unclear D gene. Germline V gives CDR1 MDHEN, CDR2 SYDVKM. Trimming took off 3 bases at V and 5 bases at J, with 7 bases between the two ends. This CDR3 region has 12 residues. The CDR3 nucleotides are TGTGCCAGCAGTTTTGGGGTGGAGACCCAGTACTTC. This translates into CASSFGVETQYF.

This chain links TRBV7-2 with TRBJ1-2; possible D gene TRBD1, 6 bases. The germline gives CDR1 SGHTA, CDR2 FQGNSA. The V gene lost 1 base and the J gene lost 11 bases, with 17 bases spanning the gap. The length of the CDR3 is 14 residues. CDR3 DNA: TGTGCCAGCAGCTTAGGGTCGGGGGGCTTGAGGTACACCTTC. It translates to CASSLGSGGLRYTF.

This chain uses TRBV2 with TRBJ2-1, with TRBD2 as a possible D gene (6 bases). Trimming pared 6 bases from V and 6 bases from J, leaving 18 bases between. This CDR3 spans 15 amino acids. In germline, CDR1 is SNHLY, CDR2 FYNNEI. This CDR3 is CASRSLAGLGNEQFF. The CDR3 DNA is TGTGCCAGCAGGAGCCTCGCGGGATTGGGCAATGAGCAGTTCTTC.

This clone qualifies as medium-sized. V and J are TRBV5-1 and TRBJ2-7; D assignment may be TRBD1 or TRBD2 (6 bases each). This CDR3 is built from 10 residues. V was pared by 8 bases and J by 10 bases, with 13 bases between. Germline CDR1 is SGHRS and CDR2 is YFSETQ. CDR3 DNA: TGCGCCAGTCCTAGGGGGGACCAGTACTTC. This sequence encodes CASPRGDQYF.

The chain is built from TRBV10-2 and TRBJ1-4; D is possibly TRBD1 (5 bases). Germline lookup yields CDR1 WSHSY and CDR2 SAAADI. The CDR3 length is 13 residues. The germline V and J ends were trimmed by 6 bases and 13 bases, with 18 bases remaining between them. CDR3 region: CASSSLGGGVLFF. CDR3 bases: TGCGCCAGCAGCTCCCTGGGTGGGGGAGTACTGTTTTTT.

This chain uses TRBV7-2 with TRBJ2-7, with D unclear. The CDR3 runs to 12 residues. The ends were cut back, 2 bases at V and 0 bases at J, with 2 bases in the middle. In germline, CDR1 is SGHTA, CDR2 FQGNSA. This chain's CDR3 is CASSLFSYEQYF. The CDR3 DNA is TGTGCCAGCAGCTTATTCTCCTACGAGCAGTACTTC.

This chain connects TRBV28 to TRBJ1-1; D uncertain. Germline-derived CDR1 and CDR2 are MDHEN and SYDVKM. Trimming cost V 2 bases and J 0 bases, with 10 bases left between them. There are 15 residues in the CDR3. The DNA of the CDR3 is TGTGCCAGCAGTTTACCCAGTGGGATGAACACTGAAGCTTTCTTT. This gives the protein CASSLPSGMNTEAFF.

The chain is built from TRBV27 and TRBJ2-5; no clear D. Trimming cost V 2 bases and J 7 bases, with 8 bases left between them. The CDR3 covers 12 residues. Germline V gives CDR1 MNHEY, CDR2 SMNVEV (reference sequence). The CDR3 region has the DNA TGTGCCAGCAGTTTACGTTCCGGGACCCAGTACTTC. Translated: CASSLRSGTQYF.

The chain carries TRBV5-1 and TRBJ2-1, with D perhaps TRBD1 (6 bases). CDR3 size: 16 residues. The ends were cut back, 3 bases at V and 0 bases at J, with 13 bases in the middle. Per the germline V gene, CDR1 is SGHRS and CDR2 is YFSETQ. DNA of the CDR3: TGCGCCAGCAGCTCGGAAACAGGGAGCTCCTACAATGAGCAGTTCTTC. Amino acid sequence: CASSSETGSSYNEQFF.

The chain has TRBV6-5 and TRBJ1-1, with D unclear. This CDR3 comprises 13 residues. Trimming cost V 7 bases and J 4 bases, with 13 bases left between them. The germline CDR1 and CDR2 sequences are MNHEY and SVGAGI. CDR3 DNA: TGTGCCAGCACCGGAGTGGCGAGCACTGAAGCTTTCTTT. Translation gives CASTGVASTEAFF.

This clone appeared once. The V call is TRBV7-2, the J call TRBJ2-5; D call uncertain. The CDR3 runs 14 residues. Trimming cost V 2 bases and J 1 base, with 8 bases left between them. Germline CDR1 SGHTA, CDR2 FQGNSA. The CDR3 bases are TGTGCCAGCAGCTTACGGGCCTCCCAAGAGACCCAGTACTTC. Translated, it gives CASSLRASQETQYF.

The CDR3 DNA is TGTGCCAGCAGCTTAAGCCCCTCAGGGGAAAGGTCCTACGAGCAGTACTTC. Its protein product is CASSLSPSGERSYEQYF. The J gene is TRBJ2-7, the V gene TRBV7-2, with D maybe TRBD1 (6 bases). This CDR3 has 17 residues. V gave up 2 bases and J gave up 1 base, with 18 bases separating them. Germline V CDR1 and CDR2: SGHTA, FQGNSA.

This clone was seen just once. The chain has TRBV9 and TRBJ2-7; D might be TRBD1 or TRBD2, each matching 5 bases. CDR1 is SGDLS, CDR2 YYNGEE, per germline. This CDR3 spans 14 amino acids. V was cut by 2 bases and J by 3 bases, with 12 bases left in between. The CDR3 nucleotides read TGTGCCAGCAGCGTGGGACCGAACGGCTACGAGCAGTACTTC. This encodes CASSVGPNGYEQYF. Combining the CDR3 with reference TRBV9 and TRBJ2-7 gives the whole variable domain DSGVTQTPKHLITATGQRVTLRCSPRSGDLSVYWYQQSLDQGLQFLIQYYNGEERAKGNILERFSAQQFPDLHSELNLSSLELGDSALYFCASSVGPNGYEQYFGPGTRLTVT.

The CDR3 DNA is TGCGCCAGCAGCTTGGCTGGCGGCAGATCCTACGAGCAGTACTTC. This codes for CASSLAGGRSYEQYF. The chain recombines TRBV5-1 with TRBJ2-7; no clear D. V was pared by 0 bases and J by 1 base, with 11 bases between. The CDR3 loop spans 15 amino acids. The germline gives CDR1 SGHRS, CDR2 YFSETQ.